Described below is a single T cell receptor (beta chain) sequence and its context. Antigen unknown. The data were taken from a study of cytomegalovirus exposure and HLA in healthy donors. The study's findings and limits: Other equally common chains were less clonally expanded than HLA-associated TCR beta chains, a later analysis showed. Researchers reported in a later analysis that a missense DCLRE1C variant was tied to TCR beta V- and J-gene trimming. High sensitivity and specificity were reportedly achieved when the classifier diagnosed cytomegalovirus status.

Primers for the PCR totalled 60 Vbeta and 13 Jbeta. Authors' analysis steps: Later reanalysis found roughly 80 million unique TCR beta chains, around 10 million of them shared. Generated by immunoSEQ multiplex PCR, the TCRdb table keeps only in-frame clones and is missing some. Clone size and the V and J calls come from that table; the DNA yielded D and trimming. Found here are under 200,000 clones, around nine tenths of them singletons; the top ten hold roughly 2%. This CDR3 has 17 amino acids. From germline, CDR1 is SGHTA and CDR2 FQGNSA. After removal of 4 bases from V and 0 bases from J, the junction contained 3 bases not matched to a gene.

The J gene is TRBJ2-5, the V gene TRBV7-2, with 15 bases identical to TRBD2. The TCR originated in a woman aged 18 to 35 in good health and CMV-seronegative. The sequenced sample was PBMCs. The CDR3 DNA follows: TGTGCCAGCAGCTGGACTAGCGGGAGGGAGTACCAAGAGACCCAGTACTTC. The encoded protein is CASSWTSGREYQETQYF.